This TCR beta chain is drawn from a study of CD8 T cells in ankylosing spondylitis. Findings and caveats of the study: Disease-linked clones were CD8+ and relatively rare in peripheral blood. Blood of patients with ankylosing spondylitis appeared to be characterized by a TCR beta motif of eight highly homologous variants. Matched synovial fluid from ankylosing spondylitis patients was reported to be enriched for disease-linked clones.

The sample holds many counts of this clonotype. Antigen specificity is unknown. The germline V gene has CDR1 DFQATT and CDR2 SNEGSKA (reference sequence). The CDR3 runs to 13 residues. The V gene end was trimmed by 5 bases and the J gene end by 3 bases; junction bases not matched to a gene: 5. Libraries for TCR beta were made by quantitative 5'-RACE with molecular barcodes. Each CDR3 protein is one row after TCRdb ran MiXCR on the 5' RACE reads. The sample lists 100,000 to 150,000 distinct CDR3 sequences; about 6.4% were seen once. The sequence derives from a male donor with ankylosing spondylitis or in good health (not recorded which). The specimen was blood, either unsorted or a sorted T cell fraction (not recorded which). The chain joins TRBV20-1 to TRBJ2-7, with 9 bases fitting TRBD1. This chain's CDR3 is CSAEGQGGYEQYF. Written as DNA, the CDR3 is TGCAGTGCTGAGGGACAGGGAGGCTACGAGCAGTACTTC.